The entry below gives a single T cell receptor (beta chain) sequence along with its context. The antigen remains unidentified. One junction end disagrees with the germline gene, perhaps due to a read error. The record originates from a study of T cell responses to AZD1222 COVID-19 vaccine. CDR3 size: 16 residues. Germline V CDR1 and CDR2: SSHAT, FNYEAQ (reference sequence). Whole-study findings and limits: Dominant CD4 TCR responses targeted spike regions 160-218 and 743-854. Reports indicate that nearly half of spike-specific TCRs are directed at unmutated variant regions. White British people made up most donors, females outnumbered males, and clonal diversity was possibly underestimated.

The table came from immunoSEQ multiplex PCR; TCRdb's copy has only in-frame clones and leaves some out. The sample has more than 100,000 clones; 85% to 95% are singletons. This specimen consisted of peripheral blood, obtained 28 days after the second AZD1222 dose. The chain recombines TRBV7-7 with TRBJ2-5; the D is unclear. The origin of this receptor is an adult who received the AZD1222 COVID-19 vaccine. CDR3 nucleotides: TGTGCTAGCAGCTTAGAGGCCAAAGGGCTAATGAGGACCCAGTACTTC. It codes for CASSLEAKGLMRTQYF. Using reference TRBV7-7 and TRBJ2-5 for the parts outside the CDR3, the full variable domain is GAGVSQSPRYKVTKRGQDVTLRCDPISSHATLYWYQQALGQGPEFLTYFNYEAQPDKSGLPSDRFSAERPEGSISTLTIQRTEQRDSAMYRCASSLEAKGLMRTQYFGPGTRLLVL.